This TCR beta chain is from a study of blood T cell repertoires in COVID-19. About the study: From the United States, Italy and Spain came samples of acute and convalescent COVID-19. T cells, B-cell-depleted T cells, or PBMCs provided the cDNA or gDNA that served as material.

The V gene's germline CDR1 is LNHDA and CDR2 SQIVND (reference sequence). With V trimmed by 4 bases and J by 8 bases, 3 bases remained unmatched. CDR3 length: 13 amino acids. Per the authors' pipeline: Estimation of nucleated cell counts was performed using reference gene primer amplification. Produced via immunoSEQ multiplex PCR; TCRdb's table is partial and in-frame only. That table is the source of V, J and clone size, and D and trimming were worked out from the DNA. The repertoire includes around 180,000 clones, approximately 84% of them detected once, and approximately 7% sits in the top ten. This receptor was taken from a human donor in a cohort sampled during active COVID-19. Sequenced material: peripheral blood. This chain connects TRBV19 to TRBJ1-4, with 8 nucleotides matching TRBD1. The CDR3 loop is CASSTGGREKLFF. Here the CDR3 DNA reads TGTGCCAGTAGTACAGGGGGCAGGGAAAAACTGTTTTTT. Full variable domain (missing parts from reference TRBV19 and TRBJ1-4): DGGITQSPKYLFRKEGQNVTLSCEQNLNHDAMYWYRQDPGQGLRLIYYSQIVNDFQKGDIAEGYSVSREKKESFPLTVTSAQKNPTAFYLCASSTGGREKLFFGSGTQLSVL.